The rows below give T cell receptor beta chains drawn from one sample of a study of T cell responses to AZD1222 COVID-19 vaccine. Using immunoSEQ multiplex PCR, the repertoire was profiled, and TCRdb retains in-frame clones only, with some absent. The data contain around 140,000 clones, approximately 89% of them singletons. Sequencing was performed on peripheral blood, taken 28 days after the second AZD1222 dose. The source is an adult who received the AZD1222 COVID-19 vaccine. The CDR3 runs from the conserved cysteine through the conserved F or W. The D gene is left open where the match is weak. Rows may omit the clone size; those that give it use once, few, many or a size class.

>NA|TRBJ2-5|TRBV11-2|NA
CASTLIHRLGETQYF
TGTGCCAGCACCTTAATCCACAGACTAGGAGAGACCCAGTACTTC
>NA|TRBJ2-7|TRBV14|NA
CASSGDNYEQYF
TGTGCCAGCAGCGGGGACAACTACGAGCAGTACTTC
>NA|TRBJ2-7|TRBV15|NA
CATSRDGLFVSYEQYF
TGTGCCACCAGCAGAGACGGGTTGTTTGTCTCCTACGAGCAGTACTTC
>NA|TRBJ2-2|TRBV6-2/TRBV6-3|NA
CASNPSGVTGELFF
TGTGCCAGCAACCCCTCGGGGGTAACCGGGGAGCTGTTTTTT
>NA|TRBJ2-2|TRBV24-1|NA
CATSDLEGGATGELFF
TGTGCCACCAGTGATTTGGAGGGTGGCGCGACCGGGGAGCTGTTTTTT
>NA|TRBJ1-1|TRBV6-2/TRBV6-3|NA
CASSYLDRRAFF
TGTGCCAGCAGTTACCTGGATCGAAGAGCTTTCTTT
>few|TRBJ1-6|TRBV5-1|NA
CASSLGSYNSPLHF
TGCGCCAGCAGCTTGGGGTCCTATAATTCACCCCTCCACTTT
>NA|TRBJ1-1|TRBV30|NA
CASRVGGDTEAFF
TGTGCCTCACGCGTGGGTGGGGACACTGAAGCTTTCTTT
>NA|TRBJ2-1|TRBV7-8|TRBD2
CASSRGTLAGAYNEQFF
TGTGCCAGCAGCCGAGGGACACTAGCGGGGGCCTACAATGAGCAGTTCTTC
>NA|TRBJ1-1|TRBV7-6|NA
CASSPPGGTEAFF
TGTGCCAGCAGCCCCCCGGGGGGCACTGAAGCTTTCTTT
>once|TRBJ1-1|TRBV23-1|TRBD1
CASSLSRTGYQDTEAFF
TGCGCCAGCAGCCTTTCTAGGACAGGGTACCAGGACACTGAAGCTTTCTTT
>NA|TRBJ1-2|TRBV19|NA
CASSTDKEGIYGYTF
TGTGCCAGTAGTACCGACAAGGAAGGAATCTATGGCTACACCTTC
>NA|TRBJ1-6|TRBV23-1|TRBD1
CASSQSSGGRLSSPLHF
TGCGCCAGCAGTCAATCTTCAGGGGGCCGCCTCAGTTCACCCCTCCACTTT
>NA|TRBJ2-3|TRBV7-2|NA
CASRPTPYSADTQYF
TGTGCCAGCAGACCTACCCCTTACAGTGCAGATACGCAGTATTTT
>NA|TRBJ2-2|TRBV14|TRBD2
CASSQELAGVTGELFF
TGTGCCAGCAGCCAAGAGCTAGCGGGAGTCACCGGGGAGCTGTTTTTT
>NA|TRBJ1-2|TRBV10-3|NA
CAISDGRNGYTF
TGTGCCATCAGTGATGGACGTAATGGCTACACCTTC
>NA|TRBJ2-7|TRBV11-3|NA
CASSLPPGRKSYEQYF
TGTGCCAGCAGCTTACCGCCGGGACGGAAATCCTACGAGCAGTACTTC
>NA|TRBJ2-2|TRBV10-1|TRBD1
CASTPGGQGVTGELFF
TGCGCCAGCACACCGGGGGGACAGGGGGTCACCGGGGAGCTGTTTTTT
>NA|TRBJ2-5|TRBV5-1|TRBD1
CASSPGTGGQETQYF
TGCGCCAGCAGCCCAGGGACAGGGGGACAAGAGACCCAGTACTTC
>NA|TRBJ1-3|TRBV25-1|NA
CASRDPRNTIYF
TGTGCCAGCAGGGACCCGAGAAACACCATATATTTT
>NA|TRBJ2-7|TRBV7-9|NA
CASSPRDTSGYEQYF
TGTGCCAGCAGCCCCAGGGATACCTCGGGCTACGAGCAGTACTTC
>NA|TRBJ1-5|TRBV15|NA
CATASMTGNQPQHF
TGTGCCACCGCTTCTATGACGGGGAATCAGCCCCAGCATTTT
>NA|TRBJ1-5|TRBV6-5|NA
CASLGGGNQPQHF
TGTGCCAGCCTCGGCGGGGGGAATCAGCCCCAGCATTTT
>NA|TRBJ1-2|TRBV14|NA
CASSQTGDYYGYTF
TGTGCCAGCAGTCAAACAGGAGATTACTATGGCTACACCTTC
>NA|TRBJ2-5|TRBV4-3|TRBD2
CASSQGLGAGAQETQYF
TGCGCCAGCAGCCAAGGGTTGGGAGCGGGAGCTCAAGAGACCCAGTACTTC
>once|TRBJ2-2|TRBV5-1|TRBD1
CASVPGQDHPGELFF
TGCGCCAGCGTCCCGGGACAGGACCACCCCGGGGAGCTGTTTTTT
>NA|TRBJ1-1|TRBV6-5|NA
CASSQQGAAEAFF
TGTGCCAGCAGTCAACAGGGTGCGGCTGAAGCTTTCTTT